This T cell receptor (beta chain) was identified during a study of glioma-infiltrating T cells. TCR alpha and beta CDR3 regions were amplified from RNA using iRepertoire nested multiplex PCR. One-step reverse transcription and amplification started from around 100-400 ng of tissue mRNA or PBMC total RNA. TCRdb itself ran the multiplex PCR reads through MiXCR, one entry per CDR3 protein. This table holds around 190,000 distinct CDR3 sequences, roughly a third found once. As concerns this clonotype: What it binds is unknown.

This CDR3 spans 14 amino acids. The V end lost 2 bases, the J end lost 12 bases, and 17 bases lay between the germline ends. From germline, CDR1 is MNHEY and CDR2 SVGEGT. Study observations and caveats: Tissue and blood shared very few CDR3 sequences. Above-expected tissue-blood divergence occurred in all gliomas, most in low-grade ones.

The sample was glioma tissue, nonneoplastic brain tissue, or PBMCs (not recorded which). This chain links TRBV6-2 or TRBV6-3 with TRBJ2-1; perhaps D is TRBD1 or TRBD2 (5 bases each). The clonotype originates from a human donor with low-grade glioma or glioblastoma, undergoing nonglioma brain surgery, or in good health (not recorded which). The CDR3 DNA is TGTGCCAGCAGTTACAACCGGGGCACAGATACGCAGTTCTTC. Protein product: CASSYNRGTDTQFF.